Each of the 18 T cell receptor beta chains below was sequenced from the same sample in a study of T-cell reconstitution after alpha-beta-depleted transplantation in children. Unique molecular identifiers were built into the TCRbeta library. MiXCR, run by TCRdb on the PCR reads, gives a single entry per CDR3 protein. Found here are 450,000 to 550,000 distinct CDR3 sequences, roughly an eighth of them singletons; the top ten hold 14%. This specimen consisted of PBMCs, mostly from graft donor cells, obtained 180 days after TCRalphabeta/CD19-depleted stem cell transplant. The receptors shown here come from a female patient under 10 years old who had a stem cell transplant for aplastic anemia, so the T cells may come from the graft donor.

This clonotype was detected a few times. The chain is built from TRBV28 and TRBJ2-3; D is uncertain. Trimming took off 2 bases at V and 2 bases at J, with 14 bases between the two ends. The CDR3 length is 16 residues. Germline CDR1 and CDR2: MDHEN and SYDVKM. CDR3 sequence reads: CASSLMVASFTDTQYF. The CDR3 region has the DNA TGTGCCAGCAGTTTAATGGTAGCATCTTTCACAGATACGCAGTATTTT.

This clonotype was counted a few times. The chain couples TRBV28 to TRBJ1-2; the D gene is possibly TRBD1 (5 bases). Looked up from germline, CDR1 is MDHEN and CDR2 is SYDVKM. The V gene lost 1 base and the J gene lost 7 bases, with 13 bases spanning the gap. The CDR3 sequence is 14 residues long. CDR3 in DNA: TGTGCCAGCAGTTTATCTAACGGGGGTGCTGGCTACACCTTC. Protein: CASSLSNGGAGYTF.

This clonotype was counted a few times. The rearrangement joins TRBV27 to TRBJ1-1, with 8 bases lining up with TRBD1. Germline values: CDR1 MNHEY, CDR2 SMNVEV (reference sequence). V dropped 4 bases and J dropped 6; count of bases not matched to a gene: 4. This CDR3 contains 13 residues. CDR3 residues: CASSSTGVSEAFF. The CDR3 DNA follows: TGTGCCAGCAGTTCGACAGGGGTTTCTGAAGCTTTCTTT.

This clonotype was counted at least ten times. CDR3 nucleotides: TGTGCCAGCAGCTTAGTTTCGGGATTTGGCTACACCTTC. The encoded protein is CASSLVSGFGYTF. J is TRBJ1-2 and V is TRBV7-9; unclear D gene. There are 13 residues in the CDR3. The V gene's germline CDR1 is SEHNR and CDR2 FQNEAQ (reference sequence). Trimming cost V 1 base and J 7 bases, with 10 bases left between them.

This clonotype appeared many times. The chain links TRBV12-3 or TRBV12-4 to TRBJ1-5; D gene ambiguous. This CDR3 has 12 amino acids. V shed 5 bases and J shed 1 base, with 3 bases lying between them. CDR3 DNA sequence: TGTGCCAGCAGTCGCAGCAATCAGCCCCAGCATTTT. This sequence encodes CASSRSNQPQHF.

The genes are TRBV4-3 and TRBJ2-2; unclear D gene. Looked up from germline, CDR1 is LGHNA and CDR2 is YSLEER. Trimming took 2 bases from V and 4 from J, leaving 14 bases between them. This CDR3 region has 16 residues. The CDR3 bases are TGCGCCAGCAGCCAAATACGGCTAGTTGGCACCGGGGAGCTGTTTTTT. Translated, it gives CASSQIRLVGTGELFF.

This clonotype appeared a few times. This sequence joins TRBV29-1 and TRBJ1-1; D is perhaps TRBD1 (6 bases). Germline lookup yields CDR1 SQVTM and CDR2 ANQGSEA. The CDR3 is 14 residues long. Trimming took 3 bases from V and 1 from J, leaving 12 bases between them. CDR3 bases: TGCAGCGTTGAGACAGGTCCCTGGAACACTGAAGCTTTCTTT. As protein: CSVETGPWNTEAFF.

This clonotype was recorded at least ten times. The chain combines TRBV21-1 with TRBJ2-3; the D segment call TRBD1 is taken from the table without a DNA check. TRBV21-1 corresponds to a pseudogene. This CDR3 spans 17 amino acids. As DNA, the CDR3 is TGTGCCAGCAGCTCGCAGGGAGAGTACTCTAGCACAGATACGCAGTATTTT. The encoded protein is CASSSQGEYSSTDTQYF.

The CDR3 region is CATRGSRDPKSEAFF. In DNA form, the CDR3 reads TGTGCCACCAGGGGGTCAAGGGACCCTAAGAGTGAAGCTTTCTTT. The gene calls are TRBV24-1 and TRBJ1-1; a possible D gene is TRBD1 (5 bases). CDR3 length equals 15 residues. Trimming stripped 7 bases from V and 7 bases from J, with 21 bases between. The germline V gene encodes CDR1 KGHDR and CDR2 SFDVKD.

This clonotype was seen a few times. The J gene is TRBJ2-5, the V gene TRBV19, with 8 bases identical to TRBD2. This CDR3 spans 13 amino acids. The V gene's germline CDR1 is LNHDA and CDR2 SQIVND (reference sequence). The V and J ends lost 10 bases and 8 bases, in that order; junction bases with no gene match: 12. In nucleotides, the CDR3 is TGTGCCACCCGGCCAATAGCGGGATGTACCCAGTACTTC. It codes for CATRPIAGCTQYF.

The V gene is TRBV11-1, the J gene TRBJ2-2; unclear D gene. The ends were cut back, 5 bases at V and 6 bases at J, with 16 bases in the middle. This CDR3 region has 15 residues. Germline loops: CDR1 SGHAT, CDR2 FQDESV (reference sequence). The CDR3 nucleotides are TGTGCCAGCAGCATGACGGTGGTGGGGTCCGGGGAGCTGTTTTTT. It translates to CASSMTVVGSGELFF.

V usage is TRBV27 and J usage is TRBJ1-2; D may be TRBD1 (5 bases). The CDR3 is 15 amino acids. CDR1 is MNHEY and CDR2 is SMNVEV in the germline V gene (reference sequence). The V end lost 5 bases, the J end lost 2 bases, and 15 bases lay between the germline ends. The CDR3: CASSPLTTGNYGYTF. Here the CDR3 DNA reads TGTGCCAGCAGTCCATTAACAACAGGAAACTATGGCTACACCTTC.

The V and J genes are TRBV12-3 or TRBV12-4 and TRBJ1-5, with D uncertain. V lost 7 bases to trimming and J lost 1 base, with 17 bases between them. The CDR3 covers 16 residues. The CDR3 spells CASTNPRGGSNQPQHF. CDR3 in DNA: TGTGCCAGCACTAACCCCCGGGGTGGAAGCAATCAGCCCCAGCATTTT.

This clonotype has a count of ten or more. The J gene is TRBJ1-2, the V gene TRBV6-2 or TRBV6-3; D may be TRBD1 (5 bases). Germline V gene lookup returns CDR1 MNHEY and CDR2 SVGEGT. With 4 bases removed from V and 0 bases from J, the gap between germline ends came to 9 bases. The CDR3 covers 14 residues. The CDR3 region is CASSSTTANYGYTF. The CDR3 bases are TGTGCCAGCAGTTCTACGACAGCTAACTATGGCTACACCTTC.

This clonotype was counted a few times. CDR3 sequence: CSPEGGDSADNEQFF. CDR3 coding DNA: TGCAGCCCCGAGGGTGGGGATAGCGCCGACAATGAGCAGTTCTTC. The chain links TRBV29-1 to TRBJ2-1; tentative D call: TRBD2 (5 bases). V was trimmed by 8 bases and J by 5 bases, leaving 22 bases between them. CDR3 size: 15 residues. Germline CDR1 reads SQVTM; CDR2 reads ANQGSEA.

The rearrangement links TRBV4-3 to TRBJ2-1; tentatively, D is TRBD2 (6 bases). V shed 1 base and J shed 8 bases, with 30 bases lying between them. From germline, CDR1 is LGHNA and CDR2 YSLEER. The CDR3 has 20 residues. The chain's CDR3 is CASSQAVQKEQLTSNDEQFF. DNA for the CDR3: TGCGCCAGCAGCCAAGCGGTCCAGAAAGAACAGTTGACTAGTAACGATGAGCAGTTCTTC.

The chain joins TRBV3-1 to TRBJ2-7; TRBD2 matches at 11 bases. The CDR3 is made up of 14 amino acids. CDR1 and CDR2 from the germline V gene are LGHDT and YNNKEL (reference sequence). V lost 1 base to trimming and J lost 6 bases; unmatched junction nucleotides: 2. The CDR3 spells CASSQGLAGGEQYF. The CDR3 DNA reads as TGTGCCAGCAGCCAAGGGCTAGCGGGAGGCGAGCAGTACTTC.

This clonotype turned up a few times. The chain employs TRBV15 and TRBJ1-2; 8 bases match TRBD1. The junction had 13 bases not matched to a gene; V was cut back by 4 bases and J by 6 bases. CDR1 LNHNV and CDR2 YYDKDF come from the germline V gene (reference sequence). The CDR3 spans 16 residues. CDR3 sequence: CATSKEYKDREDGYTF. The CDR3 DNA reads as TGTGCCACCAGCAAAGAGTATAAGGACAGGGAGGATGGCTACACCTTC.